This T cell receptor beta chain was retrieved from a study of shared clonotypes between healthy human individuals. Study-level results: Among four donors, roughly 5.4% of naive CD4 clonotypes were found in common.

The naive CD8 population came from CD45RO-negative cells selected for CCR7, without terminally differentiated effector memory CD45RA+ cells. This clone was found a few times. Antigen: not known. The CDR3 extends over 15 amino acids. Germline lookup yields CDR1 SGHNT and CDR2 YYREEE (reference sequence). Unmatched junction bases numbered 7, after V lost 3 bases and J lost 7 bases. Profiled with immunoSEQ multiplex PCR; TCRdb holds only in-frame clones, not every one. Found here are about 2.2 million clones, just over 90% of them singletons; the top ten hold 1.5% to 2%. This TCR derives from a man aged 18 to 29 in good health. Some clones in this sample may be carry-over from other donors' samples. V and J are TRBV5-4 and TRBJ1-4, with TRBD1 matching over 9 bases. The sample was naive CD8+ T cells from PBMCs. The chain's CDR3 is CASSSSGTGSEKLFF. The CDR3 region has the DNA TGTGCCAGCAGCTCATCCGGGACAGGGAGTGAAAAACTGTTTTTT.